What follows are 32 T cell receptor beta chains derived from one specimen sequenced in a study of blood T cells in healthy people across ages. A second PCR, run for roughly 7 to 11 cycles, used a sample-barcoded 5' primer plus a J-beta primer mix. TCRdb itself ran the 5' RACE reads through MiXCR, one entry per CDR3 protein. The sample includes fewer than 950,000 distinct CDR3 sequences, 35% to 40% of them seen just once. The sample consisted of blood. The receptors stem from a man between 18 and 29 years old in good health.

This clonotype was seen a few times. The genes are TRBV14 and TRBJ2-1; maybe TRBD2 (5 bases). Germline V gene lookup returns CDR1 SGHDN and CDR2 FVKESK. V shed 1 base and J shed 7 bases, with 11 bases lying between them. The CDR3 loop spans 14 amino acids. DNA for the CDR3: TGTGCCAGCAGCCAAGGTCGAGGGTGGAATGAGCAGTTCTTC. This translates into CASSQGRGWNEQFF.

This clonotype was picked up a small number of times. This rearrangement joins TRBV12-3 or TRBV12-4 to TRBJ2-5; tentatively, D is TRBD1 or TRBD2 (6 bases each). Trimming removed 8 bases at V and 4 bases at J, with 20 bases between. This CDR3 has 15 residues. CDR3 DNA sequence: TGTGCCAGCGGAATGGGGGGCCACAGGCGAGAGACCCAGTACTTC. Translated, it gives CASGMGGHRRETQYF.

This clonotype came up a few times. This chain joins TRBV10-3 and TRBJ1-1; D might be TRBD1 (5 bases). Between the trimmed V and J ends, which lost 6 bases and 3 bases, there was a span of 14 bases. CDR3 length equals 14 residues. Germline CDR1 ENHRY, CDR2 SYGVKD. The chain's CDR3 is CAIRRDGGYTEAFF. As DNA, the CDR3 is TGTGCCATCAGAAGGGACGGAGGCTACACTGAAGCTTTCTTT.

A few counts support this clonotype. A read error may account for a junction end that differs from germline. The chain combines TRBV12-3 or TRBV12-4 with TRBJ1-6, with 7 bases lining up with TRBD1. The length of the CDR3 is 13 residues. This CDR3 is CASSTDRNSPPHF. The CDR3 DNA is TGTGCCAGCAGTACGGACAGGAATTCACCCCCCCACTTT.

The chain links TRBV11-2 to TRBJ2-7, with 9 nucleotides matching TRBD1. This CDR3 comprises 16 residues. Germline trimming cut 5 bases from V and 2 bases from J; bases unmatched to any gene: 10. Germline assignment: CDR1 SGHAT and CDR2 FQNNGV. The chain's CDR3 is CASSIPWGQGTYEQYF. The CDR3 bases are TGTGCCAGCAGCATTCCGTGGGGACAGGGAACCTACGAGCAGTACTTC. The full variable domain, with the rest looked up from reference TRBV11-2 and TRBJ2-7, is EAGVAQSPRYKIIEKRQSVAFWCNPISGHATLYWYQQILGQGPKLLIQFQNNGVVDDSQLPKDRFSAERLKGVDSTLKIQPAKLEDSAVYLCASSIPWGQGTYEQYFGPGTRLTVT.

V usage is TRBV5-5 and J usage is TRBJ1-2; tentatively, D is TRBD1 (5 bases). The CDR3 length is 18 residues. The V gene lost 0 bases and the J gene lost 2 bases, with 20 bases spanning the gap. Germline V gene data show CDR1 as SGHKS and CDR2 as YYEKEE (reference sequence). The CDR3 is CASSLATGGRSANYGYTF. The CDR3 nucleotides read TGTGCCAGCAGCTTGGCCACCGGGGGGAGATCAGCAAACTATGGCTACACCTTC.

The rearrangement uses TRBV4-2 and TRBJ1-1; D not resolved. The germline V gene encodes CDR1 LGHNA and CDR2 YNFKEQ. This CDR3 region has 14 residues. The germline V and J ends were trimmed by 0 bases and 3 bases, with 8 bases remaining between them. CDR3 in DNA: TGTGCCAGCAGCCAAGATCTCGTCGACACTGAAGCTTTCTTT. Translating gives CASSQDLVDTEAFF.

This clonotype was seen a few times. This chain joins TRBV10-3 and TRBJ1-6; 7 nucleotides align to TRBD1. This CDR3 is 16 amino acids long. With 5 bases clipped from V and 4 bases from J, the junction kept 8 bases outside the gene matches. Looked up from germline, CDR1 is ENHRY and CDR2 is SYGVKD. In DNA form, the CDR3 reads TGTGCCATCAGTACTACAGGGGAGTCATATAATTCACCCCTCCACTTT. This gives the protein CAISTTGESYNSPLHF.

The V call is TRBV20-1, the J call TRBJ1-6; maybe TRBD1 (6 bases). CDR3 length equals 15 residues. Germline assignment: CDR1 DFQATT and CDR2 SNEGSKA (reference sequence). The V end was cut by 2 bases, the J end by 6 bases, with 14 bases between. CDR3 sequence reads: CSARMGGAGNSPLHF. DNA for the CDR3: TGCAGTGCTAGAATGGGGGGCGCTGGTAATTCACCCCTCCACTTT.

This CDR3 reads CASSVATGTQETQYF. CDR3 in DNA: TGTGCCAGCAGCGTAGCTACGGGGACTCAAGAGACCCAGTACTTC. The chain joins TRBV9 to TRBJ2-5; TRBD2 is a possible D gene (6 bases). Germline V gene lookup returns CDR1 SGDLS and CDR2 YYNGEE. The CDR3 runs to 15 residues. V shed 0 bases and J shed 2 bases, with 11 bases lying between them.

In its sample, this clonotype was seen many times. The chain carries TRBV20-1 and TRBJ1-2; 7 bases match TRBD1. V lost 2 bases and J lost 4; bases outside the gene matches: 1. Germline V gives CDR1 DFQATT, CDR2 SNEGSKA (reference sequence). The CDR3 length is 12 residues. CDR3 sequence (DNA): TGCAGTGCTAGAAGGGACAGCTATGGCTACACCTTC. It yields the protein CSARRDSYGYTF.

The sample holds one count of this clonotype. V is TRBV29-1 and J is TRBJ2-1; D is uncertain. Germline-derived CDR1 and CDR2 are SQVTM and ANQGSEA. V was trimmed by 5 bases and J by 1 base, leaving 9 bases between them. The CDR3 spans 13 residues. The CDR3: CSVREISYNEQFF. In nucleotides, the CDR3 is TGCAGCGTTCGAGAGATTTCCTACAATGAGCAGTTCTTC.

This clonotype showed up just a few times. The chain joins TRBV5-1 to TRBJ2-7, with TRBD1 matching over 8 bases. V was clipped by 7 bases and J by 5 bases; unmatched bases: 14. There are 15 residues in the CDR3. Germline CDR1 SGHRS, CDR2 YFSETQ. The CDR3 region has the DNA TGCGCCAGCTCACTCAGGGGGCGGGAAAAAGACGAGCAGTACTTC. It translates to CASSLRGREKDEQYF.

The CDR3 is CSAREVGSSYNSPLHF. The CDR3 DNA follows: TGCAGTGCTAGAGAAGTCGGGAGCTCCTATAATTCACCCCTCCACTTT. V is TRBV20-1 and J is TRBJ1-6; unclear D gene. This CDR3 is 16 amino acids long. V was clipped by 0 bases and J by 0 bases, with 9 bases between them. Germline assignment: CDR1 DFQATT and CDR2 SNEGSKA (reference sequence).

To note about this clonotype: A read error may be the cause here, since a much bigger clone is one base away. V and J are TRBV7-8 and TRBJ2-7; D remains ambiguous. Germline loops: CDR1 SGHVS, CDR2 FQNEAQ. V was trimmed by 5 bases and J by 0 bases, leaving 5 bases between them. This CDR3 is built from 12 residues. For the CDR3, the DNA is TGTGCCAGCAGCCACCTCTCCTACGAGCAGTACTTC. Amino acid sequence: CASSHLSYEQYF.

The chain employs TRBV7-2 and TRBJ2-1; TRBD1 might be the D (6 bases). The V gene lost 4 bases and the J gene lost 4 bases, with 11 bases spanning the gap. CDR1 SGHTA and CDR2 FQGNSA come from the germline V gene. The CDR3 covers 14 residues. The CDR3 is CASSSGTIYNEQFF. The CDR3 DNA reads TGTGCCAGCAGCTCAGGGACAATTTACAATGAGCAGTTCTTC.

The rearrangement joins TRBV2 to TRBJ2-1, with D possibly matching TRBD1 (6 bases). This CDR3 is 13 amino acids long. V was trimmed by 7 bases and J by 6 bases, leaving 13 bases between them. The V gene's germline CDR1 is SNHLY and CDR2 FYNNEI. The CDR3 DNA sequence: TGTGCCAGCATCCAGGACAGTTTCAATGAGCAGTTCTTC. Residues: CASIQDSFNEQFF. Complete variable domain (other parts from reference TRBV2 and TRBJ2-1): EPEVTQTPSHQVTQMGQEVILRCVPISNHLYFYWYRQILGQKVEFLVSFYNNEISEKSEIFDDQFSVERPDGSNFTLKIRSTKLEDSAMYFCASIQDSFNEQFFGPGTRLTVL.

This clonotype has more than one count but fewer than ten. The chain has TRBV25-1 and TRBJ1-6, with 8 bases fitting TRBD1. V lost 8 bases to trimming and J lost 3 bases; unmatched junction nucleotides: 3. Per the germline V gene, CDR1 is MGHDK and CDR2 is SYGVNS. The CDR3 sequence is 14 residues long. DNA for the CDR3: TGTGCCAGCGGGGGGACAGGCTATAATTCACCCCTCCACTTT. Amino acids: CASGGTGYNSPLHF.

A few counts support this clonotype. The CDR3 nucleotides are TGCAGTGCTAGACCTCCCAGACAGGGGTCAACTAATGAAAAACTGTTTTTT. Its protein product is CSARPPRQGSTNEKLFF. The gene calls are TRBV20-1 and TRBJ1-4; TRBD1 matches at 8 bases. Germline trimming cut 2 bases from V and 0 bases from J; bases unmatched to any gene: 8. CDR1 and CDR2 (germline): DFQATT, SNEGSKA (reference sequence). CDR3 length: 17 residues.

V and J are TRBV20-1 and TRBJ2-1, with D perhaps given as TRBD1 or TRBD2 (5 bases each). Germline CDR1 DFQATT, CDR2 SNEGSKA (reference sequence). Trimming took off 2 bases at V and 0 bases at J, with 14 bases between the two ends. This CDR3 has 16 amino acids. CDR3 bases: TGCAGTGCTAGAAGGGACCACCGGAGCTCCTACAATGAGCAGTTCTTC. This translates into CSARRDHRSSYNEQFF.

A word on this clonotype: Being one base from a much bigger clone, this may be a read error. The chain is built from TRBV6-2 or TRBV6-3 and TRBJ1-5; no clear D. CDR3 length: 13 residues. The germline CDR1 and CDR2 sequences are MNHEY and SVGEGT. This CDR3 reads CAISYFGEQPQHF. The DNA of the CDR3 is TGTGCCATCAGTTACTTTGGAGAGCAGCCCCAGCATTTT.

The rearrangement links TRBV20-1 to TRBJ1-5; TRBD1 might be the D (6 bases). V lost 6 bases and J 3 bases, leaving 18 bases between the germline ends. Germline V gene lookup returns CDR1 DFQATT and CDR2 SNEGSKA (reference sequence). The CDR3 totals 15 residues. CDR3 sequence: CSAQKQGFSNQPQHF. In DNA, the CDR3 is TGCAGTGCCCAAAAACAGGGATTCTCCAATCAGCCCCAGCATTTT.

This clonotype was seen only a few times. CDR3 in DNA: TGTGCCAGCAGTTTAGTTCGGGGTGCGTCCAAAAACATTCAGTACTTC. It encodes CASSLVRGASKNIQYF. The chain carries TRBV12-3 or TRBV12-4 and TRBJ2-4; D is perhaps TRBD2 (5 bases). The CDR3 extends over 16 amino acids. Trimming shortened V by 1 base and J by 2 bases, and 12 bases separated the two germline ends.

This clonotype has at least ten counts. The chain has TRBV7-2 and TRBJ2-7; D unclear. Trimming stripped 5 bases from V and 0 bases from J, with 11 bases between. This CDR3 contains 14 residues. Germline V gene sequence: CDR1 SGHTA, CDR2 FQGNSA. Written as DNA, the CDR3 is TGTGCCAGCAGCATCGACACGAGCTCCTACGAGCAGTACTTC. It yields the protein CASSIDTSSYEQYF.

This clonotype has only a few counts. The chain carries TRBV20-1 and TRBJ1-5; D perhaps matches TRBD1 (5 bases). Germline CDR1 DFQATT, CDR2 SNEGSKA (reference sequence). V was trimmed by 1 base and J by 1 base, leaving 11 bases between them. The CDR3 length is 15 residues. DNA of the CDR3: TGCAGTGCTAGAGCGACAGCAGGGAGCAATCAGCCCCAGCATTTT. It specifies CSARATAGSNQPQHF.

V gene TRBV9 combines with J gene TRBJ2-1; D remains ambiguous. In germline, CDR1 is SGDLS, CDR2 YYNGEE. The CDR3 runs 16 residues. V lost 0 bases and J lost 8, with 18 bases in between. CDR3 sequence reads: CASSVGDSKNQDEQFF. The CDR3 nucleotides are TGTGCCAGCAGCGTAGGGGATTCCAAAAACCAGGATGAGCAGTTCTTC.

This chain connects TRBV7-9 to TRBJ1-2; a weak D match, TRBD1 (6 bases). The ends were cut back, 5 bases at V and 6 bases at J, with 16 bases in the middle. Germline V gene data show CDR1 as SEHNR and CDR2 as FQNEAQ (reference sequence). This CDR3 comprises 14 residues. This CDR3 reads CASSQANREHGYTF. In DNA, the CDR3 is TGTGCCAGCAGCCAGGCGAACAGGGAACATGGCTACACCTTC.

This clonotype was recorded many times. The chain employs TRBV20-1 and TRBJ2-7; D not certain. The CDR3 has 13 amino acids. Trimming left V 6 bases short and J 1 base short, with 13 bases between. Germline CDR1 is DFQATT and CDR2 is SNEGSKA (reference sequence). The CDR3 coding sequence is TGCAGTGCACGCCTAGGTCGTTCCTACGAGCAGTACTTC. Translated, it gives CSARLGRSYEQYF.

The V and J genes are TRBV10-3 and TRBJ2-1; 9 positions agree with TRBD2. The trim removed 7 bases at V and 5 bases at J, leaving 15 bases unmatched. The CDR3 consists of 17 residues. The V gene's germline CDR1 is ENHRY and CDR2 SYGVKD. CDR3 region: CAITAAGGREFHNEQFF. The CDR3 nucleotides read TGTGCCATCACGGCAGCGGGGGGTAGAGAGTTCCACAATGAGCAGTTCTTC.

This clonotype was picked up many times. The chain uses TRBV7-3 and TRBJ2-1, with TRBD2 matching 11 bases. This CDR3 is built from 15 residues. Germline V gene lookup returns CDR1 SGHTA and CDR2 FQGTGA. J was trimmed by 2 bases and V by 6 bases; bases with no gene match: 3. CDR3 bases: TGTGCCAGCAGTCCTAGCGGGGGGCCCTACAATGAGCAGTTCTTC. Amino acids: CASSPSGGPYNEQFF.

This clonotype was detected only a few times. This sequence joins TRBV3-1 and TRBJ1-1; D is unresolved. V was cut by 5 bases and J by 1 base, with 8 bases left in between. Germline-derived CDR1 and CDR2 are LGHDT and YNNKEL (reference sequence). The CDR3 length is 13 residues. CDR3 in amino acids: CASSTAKNTEAFF. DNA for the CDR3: TGTGCCAGCAGCACAGCTAAGAACACTGAAGCTTTCTTT.

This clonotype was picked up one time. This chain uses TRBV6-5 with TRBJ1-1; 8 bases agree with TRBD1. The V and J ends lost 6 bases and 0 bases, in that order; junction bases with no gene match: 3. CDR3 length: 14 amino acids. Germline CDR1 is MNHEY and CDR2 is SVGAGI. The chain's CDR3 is CASRTTGVNTEAFF. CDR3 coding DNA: TGTGCCAGCAGAACGACAGGGGTGAACACTGAAGCTTTCTTT.